This T cell receptor beta chain was retrieved from a study of human T cells and chemical hapten exposure. CDR3 length: 17 amino acids. In germline, CDR1 is LNHDA, CDR2 SQIVND (reference sequence). Trimming cost V 7 bases and J 0 bases; bases outside gene matches: 8. Treatment of the sample: therapeutic diphenylcyclopropenone sensitization with weekly scalp DPC. The library gave individual cDNA molecules unique molecular identifiers. TCRdb re-called the reads with MiXCR, one entry per CDR3 protein. The data show about 660 distinct CDR3 sequences, roughly half seen once. This TCR was recovered from an adult with alopecia areata. Some clones in this sample may be carry-over from other donors' samples. This table probably holds off-target reads from a library built for another chain. V gene TRBV19 combines with J gene TRBJ2-6, with 8 bases fitting TRBD2. This material consisted of whole blood, taken before DPC sensitization or 2, 6, or about 24 weeks after (not recorded which). The DNA for the CDR3 is TGTGCCAGTAAGTCCCGGGGGGGACCCTCTGGGGCCAACGTCCTGACTTTC. This codes for CASKSRGGPSGANVLTF.